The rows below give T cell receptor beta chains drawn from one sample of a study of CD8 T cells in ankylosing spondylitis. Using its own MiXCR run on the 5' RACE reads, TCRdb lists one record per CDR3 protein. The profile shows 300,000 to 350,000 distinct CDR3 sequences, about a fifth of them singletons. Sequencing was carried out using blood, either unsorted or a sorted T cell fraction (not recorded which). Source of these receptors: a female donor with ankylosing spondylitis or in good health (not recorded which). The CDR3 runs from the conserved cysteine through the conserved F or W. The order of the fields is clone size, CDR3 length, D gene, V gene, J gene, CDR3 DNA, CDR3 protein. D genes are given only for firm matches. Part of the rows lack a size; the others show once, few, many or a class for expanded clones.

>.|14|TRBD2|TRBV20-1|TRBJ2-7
TGCAGTGCTGGGATAGGACTAGCGGGAGACGAGCAGTACTTC
CSAGIGLAGDEQYF
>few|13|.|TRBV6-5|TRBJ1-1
TGTGCCAGCCGGAGGACGGACAACACTGAAGCTTTCTTT
CASRRTDNTEAFF
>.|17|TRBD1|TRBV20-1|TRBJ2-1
TGCAGTGCTAGAGATCCTACAGGGGGCCAAAATTACAATGAGCAGTTCTTC
CSARDPTGGQNYNEQFF
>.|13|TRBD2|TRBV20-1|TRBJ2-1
TGCAGTACCAGACTAGCGGGAGACGATGAGCAGTTCTTC
CSTRLAGDDEQFF
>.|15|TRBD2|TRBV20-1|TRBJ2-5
TGCAGTGCTACCCTAGAAGCGGGAAAAGGAGAGACCCAGTACTTC
CSATLEAGKGETQYF
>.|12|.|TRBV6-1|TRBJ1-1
TGTGCCACCCACGAGGGTTTAACTGAAGCTTTCTTT
CATHEGLTEAFF
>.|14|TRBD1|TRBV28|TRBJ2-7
TGTGCCAGCAGGGACCGGGACAGGGCCTACGAGCAGTACTTC
CASRDRDRAYEQYF
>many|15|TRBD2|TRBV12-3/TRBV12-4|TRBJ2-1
TGTGCCAGCAGTGCCGAGCGGGAGGGCCCCAATGAGCAGTTCTTC
CASSAEREGPNEQFF
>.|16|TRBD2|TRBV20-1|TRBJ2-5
TGCAGTGCTAGACGGGTAACTAGCGGGAGCAGTGAGACCCAGTACTTC
CSARRVTSGSSETQYF
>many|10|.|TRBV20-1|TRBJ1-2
TGCAGTGCTAGCCCCTATGGCTACACCTTC
CSASPYGYTF
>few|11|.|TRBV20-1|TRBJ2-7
TGCAGTGCGGACAGCCCCCACGAGCAGTACTTC
CSADSPHEQYF
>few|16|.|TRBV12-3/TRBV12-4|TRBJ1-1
TGTGCCAGCAGTTTATTCACCTTGACGGGGAACACTGAAGCTTTCTTT
CASSLFTLTGNTEAFF
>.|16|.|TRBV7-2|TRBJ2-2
TGTGCCAGCAGCCCCCGGGGGTCGGTTAACACCGGGGAGCTGTTTTTT
CASSPRGSVNTGELFF
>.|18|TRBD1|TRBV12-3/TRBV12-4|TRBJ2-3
TGTGCCAGCAGCCCGCGAATTTGGACCGGGACAGGGAATAATACGCAGTATTTT
CASSPRIWTGTGNNTQYF
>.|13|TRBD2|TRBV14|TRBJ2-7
TGTGCCAGCAGCCAATCCGGGGGGTACGAGCAGTACTTC
CASSQSGGYEQYF
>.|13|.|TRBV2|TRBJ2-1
TGTGCCAGCGACATCGGACCGACTGGGCGGCAGTTCTTC
CASDIGPTGRQFF
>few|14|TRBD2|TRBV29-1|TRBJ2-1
TGCAGCGTGGAGGGACTAGCGGGAGAGAATGAGCAGTTCTTC
CSVEGLAGENEQFF
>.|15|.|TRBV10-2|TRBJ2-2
TGCGCCAGCAGTGAGTCGAGATACCTCACCGGGGAGCTGTTTTTT
CASSESRYLTGELFF
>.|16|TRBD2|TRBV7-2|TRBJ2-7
TGTGCCAGCAGCTTACGGTTTCGAGCGGGAGGGCAAGAGCAGTACTTC
CASSLRFRAGGQEQYF
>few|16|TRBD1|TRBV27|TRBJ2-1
TGTGCCAGCAGTTTTACAGGGGGCGGCTTGACGGTTGAGCAGTTCTTC
CASSFTGGGLTVEQFF
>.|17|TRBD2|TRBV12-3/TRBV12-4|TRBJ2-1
TGTGCCAGCATTATAGGGACTAGCGGGAGGCCCTACAATGTGCAGTTCTTC
CASIIGTSGRPYNVQFF
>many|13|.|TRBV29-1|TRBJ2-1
TGCAGCGTTGAGGTCCCCTCCACAGATGAGCAGTTCTTC
CSVEVPSTDEQFF
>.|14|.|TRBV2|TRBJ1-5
TGTGCCAGCAGTGAAGACGCACGTTATCAGCCCCAGCATTTT
CASSEDARYQPQHF
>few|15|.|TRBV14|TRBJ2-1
TGTGCCAGGATCCTTATCCGGGGAATCTACAATGAGCAGTTCTTC
CARILIRGIYNEQFF
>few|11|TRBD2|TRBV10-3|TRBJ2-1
TGTGCCAGTCTAGCGGTTGATGAGCAGTTCTTC
CASLAVDEQFF
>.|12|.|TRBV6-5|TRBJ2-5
TGTGCCAGCGGAGGCAGCCGGGAGACCCAGTACTTC
CASGGSRETQYF
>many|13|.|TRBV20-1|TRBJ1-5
TGCAGTGCTAGATTGGGAGGATATCAGCCCCAGCATTTT
CSARLGGYQPQHF
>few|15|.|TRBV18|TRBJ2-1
TGTGCCAGCTCACCCATCCCACAAGATTACAATGAGCAGTTCTTC
CASSPIPQDYNEQFF
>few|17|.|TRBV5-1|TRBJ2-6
TGCGCCAGCAGCCCGGACAGATTGAGCTCTGGGGCCAACGTCCTGACTTTC
CASSPDRLSSGANVLTF
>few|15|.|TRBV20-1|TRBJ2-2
TGCAGTGTCGATCGTTTGTTGGGTAACACCGGGGAGCTGTTTTTT
CSVDRLLGNTGELFF
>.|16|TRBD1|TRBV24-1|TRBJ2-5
TGTGCCACCAGTGACCCCCAACAGGGGATTGAAGAGACCCAGTACTTC
CATSDPQQGIEETQYF
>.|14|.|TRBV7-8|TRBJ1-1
TGTGCCAGCAGCCGGGGTGCAGCGAACACTGAAGCTTTCTTT
CASSRGAANTEAFF
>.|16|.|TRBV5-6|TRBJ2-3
TGTGCCAGCAGCTTGTTCGGAGAGGGCGACACAGATACGCAGTATTTT
CASSLFGEGDTDTQYF
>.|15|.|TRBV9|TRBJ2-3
TGTGCCAGCAGCGTAGGAGAAGGACCACAAAATACGCAGTATTTT
CASSVGEGPQNTQYF
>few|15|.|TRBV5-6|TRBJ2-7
TGTGCCAGCAGTCCCTTAGCGCGCACTTACTACGAGCAGTACTTC
CASSPLARTYYEQYF
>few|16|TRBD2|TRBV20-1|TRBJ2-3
TGCAGTGCCCGCCTGGGCGCTAGCGGGAACACAGATACGCAGTATTTT
CSARLGASGNTDTQYF
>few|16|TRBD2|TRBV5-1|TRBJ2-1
TGCGCCAGCAGCGGGACCGGGCCCGGGGGGTACAATGAGCAGTTCTTC
CASSGTGPGGYNEQFF
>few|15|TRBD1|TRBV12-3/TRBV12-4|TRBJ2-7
TGTGCCAGCAGTTTAGGTTGGACAGGGCGCGACGAGCAGTACTTC
CASSLGWTGRDEQYF
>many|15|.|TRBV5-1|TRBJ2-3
TGCGCCAGCAGCTTGCAGGATACGGGAGCAGATACGCAGTATTTT
CASSLQDTGADTQYF